This T cell receptor beta chain originates from a study of T cell responses to AZD1222 COVID-19 vaccine. Germline V gene data show CDR1 as MNHEY and CDR2 as SVGEGT. Trimming took 2 bases from V and 2 from J, leaving 8 bases between them. The CDR3 is 14 amino acids. Profiling relied on immunoSEQ multiplex PCR, and the TCRdb table lists in-frame clones only, not all of them. The data show about 160,000 clones, roughly 90% seen once. The J gene is TRBJ2-3, the V gene TRBV6-2 or TRBV6-3; D is unresolved. This TCR came from an adult who received the AZD1222 COVID-19 vaccine. The specimen comprised peripheral blood, sampled 28 days after the second AZD1222 dose. The CDR3 here is CASSYGHPTDTQYF. CDR3 coding DNA: TGTGCCAGCAGTTACGGTCACCCCACAGATACGCAGTATTTT.